Sequencing of this T cell receptor (beta chain) was carried out in a study of shared clonotypes between healthy human individuals. Study context: Three plates were used per donor for CD4 naive, three for CD4 memory, two for CD8 naive and one for CD8 memory.

This clone has only one observation. CD8 cells classed as naive were CD45RO-negative and positively selected for CCR7, excluding terminally differentiated effector memory CD45RA+ cells. All of the donors resided in Nashville, Tennessee, and each was a Caucasian adult. Under the authors' procedure: With immunoSEQ giving junction-only sequences and no quality scores, filtering differed. The assay was immunoSEQ multiplex PCR, and TCRdb's table has in-frame clones only and misses some. That table supplies the V and J calls and clone size; D and trimming were determined from the DNA. The repertoire holds more than 2 million clones, with about 94% as singletons. The sequencing input was naive CD8+ T cells sorted from blood. This TCR derives from a man aged 18 to 30 in good health.

The CDR3 spells CASSLTGGEQPQHF. The CDR3 region has the DNA TGCGCCAGCAGCTTGACAGGGGGCGAACAGCCCCAGCATTTT. The chain joins TRBV5-1 to TRBJ1-5, with TRBD1 identical over 9 bases. Trimming cost V 1 base and J 7 bases; bases outside gene matches: 3. Germline CDR1 SGHRS, CDR2 YFSETQ. The CDR3 is 14 residues long.